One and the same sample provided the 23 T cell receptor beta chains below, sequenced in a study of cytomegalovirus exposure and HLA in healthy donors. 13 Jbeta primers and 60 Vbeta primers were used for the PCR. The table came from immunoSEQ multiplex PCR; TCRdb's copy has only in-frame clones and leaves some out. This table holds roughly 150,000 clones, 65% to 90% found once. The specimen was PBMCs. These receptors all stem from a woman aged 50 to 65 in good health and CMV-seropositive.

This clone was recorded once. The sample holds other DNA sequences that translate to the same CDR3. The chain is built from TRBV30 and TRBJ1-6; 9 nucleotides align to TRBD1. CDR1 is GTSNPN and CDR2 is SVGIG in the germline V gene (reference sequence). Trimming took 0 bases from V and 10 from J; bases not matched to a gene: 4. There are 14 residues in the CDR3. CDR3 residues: CAWSVQGARSPLHF. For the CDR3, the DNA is TGTGCCTGGAGTGTACAGGGGGCTCGGTCACCCCTCCACTTT.

The CDR3 region is CASEQGANTDTQYF. For the CDR3, the DNA is TGCGCCAGCGAACAGGGGGCCAACACAGATACGCAGTATTTT. The chain links TRBV5-1 to TRBJ2-3; 9 bases are a match to TRBD1. The CDR3 extends over 14 amino acids. Looked up from germline, CDR1 is SGHRS and CDR2 is YFSETQ. J lost 2 bases, V lost 7 bases, and 5 bases had no gene match.

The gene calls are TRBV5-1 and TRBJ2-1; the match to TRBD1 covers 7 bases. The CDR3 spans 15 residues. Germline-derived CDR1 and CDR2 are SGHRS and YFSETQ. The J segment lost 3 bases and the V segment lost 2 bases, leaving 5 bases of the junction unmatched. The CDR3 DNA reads TGCGCCAGCAGCTTCCAGGACAGGCTCTACAATGAGCAGTTCTTC. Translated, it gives CASSFQDRLYNEQFF.

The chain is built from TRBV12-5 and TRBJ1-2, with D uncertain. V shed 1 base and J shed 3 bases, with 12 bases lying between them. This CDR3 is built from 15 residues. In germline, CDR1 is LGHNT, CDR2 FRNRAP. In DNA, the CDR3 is TGTGCTAGTGGTTTGGCCCCGCGGGCCGACTATGGCTACACCTTC. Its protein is CASGLAPRADYGYTF.

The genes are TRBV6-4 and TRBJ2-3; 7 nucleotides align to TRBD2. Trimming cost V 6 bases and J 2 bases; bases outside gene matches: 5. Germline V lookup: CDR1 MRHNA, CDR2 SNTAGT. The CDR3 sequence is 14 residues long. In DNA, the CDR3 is TGTGCCAGCAGCCGGGACTACCACACAGATACGCAGTATTTT. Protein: CASSRDYHTDTQYF.

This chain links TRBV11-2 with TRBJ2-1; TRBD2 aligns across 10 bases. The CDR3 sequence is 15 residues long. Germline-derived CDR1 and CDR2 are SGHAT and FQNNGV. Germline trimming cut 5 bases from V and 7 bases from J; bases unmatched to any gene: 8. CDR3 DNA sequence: TGTGCCAGCAGCCCCCAGCGGGGGGGCACGAATGAGCAGTTCTTC. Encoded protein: CASSPQRGGTNEQFF.

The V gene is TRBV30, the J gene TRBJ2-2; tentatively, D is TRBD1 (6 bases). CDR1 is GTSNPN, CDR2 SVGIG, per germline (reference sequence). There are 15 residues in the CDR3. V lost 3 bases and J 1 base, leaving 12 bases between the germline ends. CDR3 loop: CAWRTQGRNTGELFF. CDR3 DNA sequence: TGTGCCTGGAGGACACAGGGTAGGAACACCGGGGAGCTGTTTTTT.

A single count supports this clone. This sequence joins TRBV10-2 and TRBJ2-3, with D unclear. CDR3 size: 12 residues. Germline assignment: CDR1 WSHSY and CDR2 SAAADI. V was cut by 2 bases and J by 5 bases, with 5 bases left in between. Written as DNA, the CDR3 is TGCGCCAGCAGTGAGGCAGGAGATACGCAGTATTTT. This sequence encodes CASSEAGDTQYF.

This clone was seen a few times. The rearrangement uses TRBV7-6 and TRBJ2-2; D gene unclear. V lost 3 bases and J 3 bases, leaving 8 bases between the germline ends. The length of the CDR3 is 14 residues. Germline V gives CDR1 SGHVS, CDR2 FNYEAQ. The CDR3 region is CASSFQADTGELFF. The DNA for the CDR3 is TGTGCCAGCAGCTTTCAGGCAGACACCGGGGAGCTGTTTTTT.

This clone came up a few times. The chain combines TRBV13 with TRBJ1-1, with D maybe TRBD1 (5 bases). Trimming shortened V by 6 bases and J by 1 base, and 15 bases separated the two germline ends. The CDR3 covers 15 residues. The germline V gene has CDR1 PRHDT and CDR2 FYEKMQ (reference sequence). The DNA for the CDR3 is TGTGCCAGCAGGACCCGGGGAGGGACGAACACTGAAGCTTTCTTT. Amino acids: CASRTRGGTNTEAFF.

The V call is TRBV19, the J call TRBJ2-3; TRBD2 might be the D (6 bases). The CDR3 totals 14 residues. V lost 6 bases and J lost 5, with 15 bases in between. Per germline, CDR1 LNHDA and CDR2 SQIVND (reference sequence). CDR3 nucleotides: TGTGCCAGTAGACTGGGGGGATCTGGAGATACGCAGTATTTT. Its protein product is CASRLGGSGDTQYF.

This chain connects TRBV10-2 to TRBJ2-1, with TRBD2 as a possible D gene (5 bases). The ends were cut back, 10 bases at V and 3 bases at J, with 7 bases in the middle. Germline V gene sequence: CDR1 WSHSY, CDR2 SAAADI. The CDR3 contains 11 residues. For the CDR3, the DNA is TGCGCCACCCGGGACTACAATGAGCAGTTCTTC. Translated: CATRDYNEQFF.

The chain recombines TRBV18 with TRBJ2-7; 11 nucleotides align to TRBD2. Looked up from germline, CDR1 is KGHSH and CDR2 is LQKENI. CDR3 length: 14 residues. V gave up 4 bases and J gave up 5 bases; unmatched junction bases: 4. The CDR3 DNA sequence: TGTGCCAGCTCACTTAGCGGGGGGGCTGACGAGCAGTACTTC. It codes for CASSLSGGADEQYF.

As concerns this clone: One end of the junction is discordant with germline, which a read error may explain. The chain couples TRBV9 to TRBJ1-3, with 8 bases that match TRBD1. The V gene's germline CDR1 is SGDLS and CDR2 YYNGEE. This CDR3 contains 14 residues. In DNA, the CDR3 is TGTGCCAGCAGCGTAGACAGGGGGGGAAACGCCATATATTTT. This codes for CASSVDRGGNAIYF.

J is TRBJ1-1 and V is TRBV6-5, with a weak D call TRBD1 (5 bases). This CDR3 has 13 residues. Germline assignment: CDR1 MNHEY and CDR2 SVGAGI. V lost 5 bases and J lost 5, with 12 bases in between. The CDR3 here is CASSGHGITEAFF. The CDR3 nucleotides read TGTGCCAGCAGTGGACACGGAATAACTGAAGCTTTCTTT.

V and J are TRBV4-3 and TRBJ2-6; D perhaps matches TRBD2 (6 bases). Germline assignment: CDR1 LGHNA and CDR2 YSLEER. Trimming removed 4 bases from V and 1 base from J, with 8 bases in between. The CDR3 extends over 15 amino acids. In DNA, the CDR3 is TGCGCCAGCAGCCCCCGGGGGTCTGGGGCCAACGTCCTGACTTTC. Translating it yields CASSPRGSGANVLTF.

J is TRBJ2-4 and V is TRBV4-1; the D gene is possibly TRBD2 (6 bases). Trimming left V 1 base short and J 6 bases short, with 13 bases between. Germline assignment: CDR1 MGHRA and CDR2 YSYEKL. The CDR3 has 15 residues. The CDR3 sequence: CASSQGNRGRNIQYF. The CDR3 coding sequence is TGCGCCAGCAGCCAAGGAAACCGGGGGAGAAACATTCAGTACTTC.

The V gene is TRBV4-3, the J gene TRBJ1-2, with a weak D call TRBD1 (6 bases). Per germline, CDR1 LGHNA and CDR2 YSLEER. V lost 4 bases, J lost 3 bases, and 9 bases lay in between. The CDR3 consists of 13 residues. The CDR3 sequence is CASSLDSDYGYTF. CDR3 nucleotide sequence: TGCGCCAGCAGCCTGGACAGTGACTATGGCTACACCTTC.

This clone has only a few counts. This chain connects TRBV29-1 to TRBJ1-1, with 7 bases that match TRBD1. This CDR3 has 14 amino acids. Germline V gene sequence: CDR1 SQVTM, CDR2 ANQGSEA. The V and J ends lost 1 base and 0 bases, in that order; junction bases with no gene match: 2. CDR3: CSVEGGQVNTEAFF. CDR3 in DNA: TGCAGCGTTGAAGGTGGACAGGTGAACACTGAAGCTTTCTTT.

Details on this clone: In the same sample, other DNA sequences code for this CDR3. CDR3: CASSPGQPGNTIYF. The CDR3 DNA reads TGTGCCAGCTCACCGGGACAGCCTGGAAACACCATATATTTT. J is TRBJ1-3 and V is TRBV18; 7 bases map to TRBD1. Germline trimming cut 3 bases from V and 2 bases from J; bases unmatched to any gene: 1. This CDR3 contains 14 residues. Germline CDR1 is KGHSH and CDR2 is LQKENI.

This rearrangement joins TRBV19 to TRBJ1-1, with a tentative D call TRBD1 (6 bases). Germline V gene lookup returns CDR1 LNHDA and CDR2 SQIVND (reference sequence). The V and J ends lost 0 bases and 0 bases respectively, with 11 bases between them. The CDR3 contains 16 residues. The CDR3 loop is CASSIEGARMNTEAFF. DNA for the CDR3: TGTGCCAGTAGTATAGAGGGGGCGAGGATGAACACTGAAGCTTTCTTT.

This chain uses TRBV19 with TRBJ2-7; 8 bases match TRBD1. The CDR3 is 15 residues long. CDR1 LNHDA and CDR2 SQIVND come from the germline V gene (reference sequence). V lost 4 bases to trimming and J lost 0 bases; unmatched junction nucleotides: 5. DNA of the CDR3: TGTGCCAGTAGTACCGGACAGGGTATCTCCTACGAGCAGTACTTC. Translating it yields CASSTGQGISYEQYF.

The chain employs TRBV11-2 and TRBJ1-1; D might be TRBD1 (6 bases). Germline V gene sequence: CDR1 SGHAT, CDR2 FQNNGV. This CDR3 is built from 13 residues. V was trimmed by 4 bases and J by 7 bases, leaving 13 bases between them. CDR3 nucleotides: TGTGCCAGCAGCTCAAAACAGGGTCTTGAAGCTTTCTTT. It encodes CASSSKQGLEAFF. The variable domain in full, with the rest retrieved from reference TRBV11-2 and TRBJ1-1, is EAGVAQSPRYKIIEKRQSVAFWCNPISGHATLYWYQQILGQGPKLLIQFQNNGVVDDSQLPKDRFSAERLKGVDSTLKIQPAKLEDSAVYLCASSSKQGLEAFFGQGTRLTVV.